Presented here are 9 T cell receptor beta chains from one specimen sequenced in a study of breast tumors, draining lymph nodes, adjacent tissues. Samples came from axillary lymph nodes draining the breast cancer. MiXCR was run by TCRdb on the multiplex PCR reads, yielding one entry per CDR3 protein. The repertoire holds some 83,000 distinct CDR3 sequences, approximately 19% seen once, with about 2.2% in the top ten. Source material: axillary lymph node tissue. These receptors came from a female donor with breast cancer. Some clones in this sample may be carry-over from other donors' samples.

This chain links TRBV28 with TRBJ2-2; D is possibly TRBD1 (6 bases). Germline CDR1 reads MDHEN; CDR2 reads SYDVKM. This CDR3 has 13 residues. Trimming shortened V by 7 bases and J by 6 bases, and 12 bases separated the two germline ends. The CDR3 loop is CASNAGAAGELFF. The CDR3 nucleotides read TGTGCCAGCAATGCAGGGGCGGCCGGGGAGCTGTTTTTT.

This clonotype was seen repeatedly, ten times or more. CDR3 bases: TGTGCCAGCAGTGGGAAGGGGACAGCCAACGTCCTGACTTTC. As protein: CASSGKGTANVLTF. J is TRBJ2-6 and V is TRBV2; possible D gene TRBD1, 6 bases. Germline V lookup: CDR1 SNHLY, CDR2 FYNNEI. Deletions cut 4 bases from V and 7 bases from J, with 11 bases between. This CDR3 comprises 14 residues.

Concerning this clonotype: Compared with germline, one end of the junction differs, possibly owing to a read error. The chain couples TRBV15 to TRBJ1-2; D is perhaps TRBD1 (6 bases). Germline V gene sequence: CDR1 LNHNV, CDR2 YYDKDF (reference sequence). This CDR3 is 16 amino acids long. Here the CDR3 DNA reads TGTACCACCAGCGGGCGGCTTCAGGGGATTAACTATGGCTACACCTTC. The encoded protein is CTTSGRLQGINYGYTF.

There are many counts of this clonotype. V and J are TRBV6-1 and TRBJ1-5, with 7 bases fitting TRBD1. CDR1 and CDR2 (germline): MNHNS, SASEGT. The CDR3 extends over 18 amino acids. Trimming took 1 base from V and 1 from J; bases not matched to a gene: 10. The CDR3 sequence is CASSEGGTASGSNQPQHF. As DNA, the CDR3 is TGTGCCAGCAGTGAAGGGGGGACAGCCTCTGGCAGCAATCAGCCCCAGCATTTT.

This clonotype was seen ten or more times. The J gene is TRBJ1-2, the V gene TRBV5-6, with TRBD1 as a possible D gene (5 bases). The germline V and J ends were trimmed by 6 bases and 8 bases, with 20 bases remaining between them. Per the germline V gene, CDR1 is SGHDT and CDR2 is YYEEEE. The CDR3 is made up of 14 amino acids. CDR3 in DNA: TGTGCCAGCATCATTGGCAGGGAAGTCGGCGGCTACACCTTC. It is translated as CASIIGREVGGYTF.

The rearrangement uses TRBV20-1 and TRBJ2-5; TRBD1 agrees at 9 bases. The V gene end was trimmed by 0 bases and the J gene end by 4 bases; junction bases not matched to a gene: 6. The CDR3 sequence is 15 residues long. Looked up from germline, CDR1 is DFQATT and CDR2 is SNEGSKA (reference sequence). Here the CDR3 reads CSARDLGTGSETQYF. The CDR3 nucleotides read TGCAGTGCTAGAGACCTCGGGACAGGGTCAGAGACCCAGTACTTC.

This clonotype was seen ten or more times. This chain uses TRBV20-1 with TRBJ2-1; the match to TRBD2 covers 8 bases. V was clipped by 5 bases and J by 1 base; unmatched bases: 10. Germline lookup yields CDR1 DFQATT and CDR2 SNEGSKA (reference sequence). CDR3 length: 16 amino acids. CDR3 in amino acids: CSAQNREGQSYNEQFF. Here the CDR3 DNA reads TGCAGTGCTCAAAACCGGGAGGGCCAATCCTACAATGAGCAGTTCTTC.

The chain carries TRBV27 and TRBJ2-1; 10 bases match TRBD2. CDR3 length: 12 amino acids. Germline V gives CDR1 MNHEY, CDR2 SMNVEV (reference sequence). J lost 9 bases, V lost 5 bases, and 1 base had no gene match. The CDR3 reads CASSPSGGEQFF. CDR3 coding DNA: TGTGCCAGCAGTCCTAGCGGGGGTGAGCAGTTCTTC.

This clonotype was found many times. This sequence joins TRBV7-2 and TRBJ1-2; a weak D match, TRBD1 (5 bases). This CDR3 is built from 14 residues. Germline V CDR1 and CDR2: SGHTA, FQGNSA. V was clipped by 5 bases and J by 7 bases, with 17 bases between them. The CDR3 here is CASSRSRVGGGYTF. CDR3 nucleotide sequence: TGTGCCAGCAGCCGAAGCCGGGTGGGGGGTGGCTACACCTTC.